These 16 T cell receptor beta chains were sequenced from one sample in a study of cytomegalovirus exposure and HLA in healthy donors. The PCR made use of 60 Vbeta and 13 Jbeta primers. Only in-frame clones appear in the TCRdb table, and some are missing; sequencing was by immunoSEQ multiplex PCR. In the table there are about 130,000 clones, 17% of which are singletons. The material sequenced was PBMCs. All receptors derive from a female donor in good health and CMV-seropositive.

The J gene is TRBJ1-2, the V gene TRBV5-1, with TRBD1 matching 9 bases. The CDR3 has 16 amino acids. Germline CDR1 SGHRS, CDR2 YFSETQ. V trimming: 6 bases; J trimming: 5 bases; junction bases outside the gene matches: 14. The CDR3 region is CASTPQQGAGRYGYTF. The CDR3 bases are TGCGCCAGCACCCCACAACAGGGGGCGGGTCGTTATGGCTACACCTTC.

The V gene is TRBV6-5, the J gene TRBJ1-1; D is possibly TRBD1 (6 bases). V lost 9 bases and J lost 0, with 11 bases in between. The germline CDR1 and CDR2 sequences are MNHEY and SVGAGI. CDR3 length: 13 amino acids. CDR3 sequence: CASGQYMNTEAFF. DNA of the CDR3: TGTGCCAGTGGACAGTATATGAACACTGAAGCTTTCTTT.

The chain employs TRBV6-6 and TRBJ2-1; TRBD2 aligns across 10 bases. The CDR3 runs to 13 residues. Germline V CDR1 and CDR2: MNHNY, SVGAGI (reference sequence). V lost 5 bases to trimming and J lost 15 bases; unmatched junction nucleotides: 10. The CDR3 sequence: CASSTGLAGARFF. The CDR3 DNA is TGTGCCAGCAGTACGGGGCTAGCGGGGGCTCGGTTCTTC.

The table lists this clone with a few counts. The chain uses TRBV30 and TRBJ1-5, with D uncertain. Germline values: CDR1 GTSNPN, CDR2 SVGIG (reference sequence). V lost 4 bases and J lost 0, with 13 bases in between. The CDR3 totals 15 residues. CDR3 sequence (DNA): TGTGCCTGGACTCCCGGGAGCTCTAGCAATCAGCCCCAGCATTTT. Protein product: CAWTPGSSSNQPQHF. The full variable domain, rest sourced from reference TRBV30 and TRBJ1-5, is SQTIHQWPATLVQPVGSPLSLECTVEGTSNPNLYWYRQAAGRGLQLLFYSVGIGQISSEVPQNLSASRPQDRQFILSSKKLLLSDSGFYLCAWTPGSSSNQPQHFGDGTRLSIL.

This sequence joins TRBV5-1 and TRBJ1-3; 12 nucleotides agree with TRBD1. Trimming took 6 bases from V and 3 from J; bases not matched to a gene: 4. This CDR3 is 15 amino acids long. Germline V gene data show CDR1 as SGHRS and CDR2 as YFSETQ. This CDR3 is CASTRDRGLGNTIYF. The CDR3 nucleotides read TGCGCCAGCACCCGGGACAGGGGGCTTGGAAACACCATATATTTT.

The genes are TRBV29-1 and TRBJ2-1; D not certain. This CDR3 region has 12 residues. Germline V gene lookup returns CDR1 SQVTM and CDR2 ANQGSEA. V lost 3 bases and J lost 3, with 6 bases in between. CDR3 DNA: TGCAGCGTTGAGCAGGTCTACAATGAGCAGTTCTTC. It codes for CSVEQVYNEQFF.

By its share, this clone is large. The J gene is TRBJ2-7, the V gene TRBV5-1, with a possible D match to TRBD2 (7 bases). The CDR3 consists of 16 residues. CDR1 is SGHRS and CDR2 is YFSETQ in the germline V gene. With 5 bases removed from V and 0 bases from J, the gap between germline ends came to 18 bases. The chain's CDR3 is CASRYGGAGASYEQYF. CDR3 nucleotide sequence: TGCGCCAGCAGATACGGTGGGGCGGGGGCCTCCTACGAGCAGTACTTC.

V and J are TRBV19 and TRBJ2-5, with TRBD2 matching over 10 bases. V was pared by 7 bases and J by 3 bases, with 5 bases of the junction left unmatched. This CDR3 has 14 residues. From germline, CDR1 is LNHDA and CDR2 SQIVND (reference sequence). CDR3 residues: CASTKTSGEETQYF. Here the CDR3 DNA reads TGTGCCAGTACTAAAACTAGCGGGGAAGAGACCCAGTACTTC.

The chain has TRBV9 and TRBJ1-2, with D possibly being TRBD1 (5 bases). Germline V gene sequence: CDR1 SGDLS, CDR2 YYNGEE. V lost 0 bases and J 4 bases, leaving 10 bases between the germline ends. The CDR3 has 14 amino acids. The CDR3 reads CASSVADSSYGYTF. CDR3 coding DNA: TGTGCCAGCAGCGTAGCAGACAGCTCCTATGGCTACACCTTC.

This clone was detected a few times. The chain is built from TRBV19 and TRBJ2-3; TRBD2 is a possible D gene (7 bases). CDR3 length: 15 residues. Germline CDR1 reads LNHDA; CDR2 reads SQIVND (reference sequence). The germline V and J ends were trimmed by 3 bases and 3 bases, with 13 bases remaining between them. The CDR3 reads CASSIWGGGTDTQYF. In DNA, the CDR3 is TGTGCCAGTAGTATCTGGGGGGGCGGTACAGATACGCAGTATTTT. Full variable domain (rest looked up from reference TRBV19 and TRBJ2-3): DGGITQSPKYLFRKEGQNVTLSCEQNLNHDAMYWYRQDPGQGLRLIYYSQIVNDFQKGDIAEGYSVSREKKESFPLTVTSAQKNPTAFYLCASSIWGGGTDTQYFGPGTRLTVL.

This clone was found a few times. V is TRBV29-1 and J is TRBJ1-1, with 7 bases lining up with TRBD1. The CDR3 totals 13 residues. CDR1 and CDR2 (germline): SQVTM, ANQGSEA. V lost 6 bases and J lost 0; bases outside the gene matches: 4. The CDR3 DNA reads TGCAGCGTACAGGGGCTTTTGAACACTGAAGCTTTCTTT. It translates to CSVQGLLNTEAFF. Looking up the rest from reference TRBV29-1 and TRBJ1-1 gives the full variable domain: SAVISQKPSRDICQRGTSLTIQCQVDSQVTMMFWYRQQPGQSLTLIATANQGSEATYESGFVIDKFPISRPNLTFSTLTVSNMSPEDSSIYLCSVQGLLNTEAFFGQGTRLTVV.

This clone was observed a few times. The chain couples TRBV11-2 to TRBJ2-7; TRBD1 matches 11 bases. This CDR3 spans 14 amino acids. The J segment lost 5 bases and the V segment lost 5 bases, leaving 5 bases of the junction unmatched. Germline CDR1 is SGHAT and CDR2 is FQNNGV. The CDR3 sequence is CASSDRTGGHEQYF. The CDR3 DNA is TGTGCCAGCAGCGACCGGACAGGGGGCCACGAGCAGTACTTC.

This clone was detected only a few times. The chain has TRBV6-4 and TRBJ1-2; D is possibly TRBD1 (6 bases). The CDR3 contains 14 residues. Trimming left V 5 bases short and J 4 bases short, with 14 bases between. CDR1 MRHNA and CDR2 SNTAGT come from the germline V gene. Written as DNA, the CDR3 is TGTGCCAGCAGTCAGACACAGGGTTCCTATGGCTACACCTTC. Protein product: CASSQTQGSYGYTF.

The V call is TRBV6-6, the J call TRBJ1-1; 9 nucleotides align to TRBD1. This CDR3 contains 15 residues. V lost 5 bases, J lost 7 bases, and 11 bases stayed unmatched. Germline values: CDR1 MNHNY, CDR2 SVGAGI (reference sequence). The CDR3 sequence is CASSRIGTGTDEAFF. CDR3 DNA sequence: TGTGCCAGCAGTCGTATCGGGACAGGGACGGATGAAGCTTTCTTT.

This clone was seen a handful of times. The V gene is TRBV18, the J gene TRBJ2-3, with TRBD2 as a possible D gene (5 bases). Per germline, CDR1 KGHSH and CDR2 LQKENI. Trimming cost V 0 bases and J 3 bases, with 13 bases left between them. This CDR3 has 16 amino acids. CDR3 loop: CASSPPGSLSTDTQYF. CDR3 sequence (DNA): TGTGCCAGCTCACCACCGGGGAGCCTCAGTACAGATACGCAGTATTTT.

The chain joins TRBV4-1 to TRBJ2-1; maybe TRBD1 (7 bases). This CDR3 comprises 15 residues. With 3 bases removed from V and 2 bases from J, the gap between germline ends came to 11 bases. Germline loops: CDR1 MGHRA, CDR2 YSYEKL. The CDR3 is CASSHRGDPYNEQFF. DNA of the CDR3: TGCGCCAGCAGCCACAGGGGGGATCCCTACAATGAGCAGTTCTTC.